This TCR beta chain originates from a study of T cell responses to AZD1222 COVID-19 vaccine. Measured with immunoSEQ multiplex PCR; TCRdb has only the in-frame clones, and not every one. The repertoire includes approximately 100,000 clones, roughly nine tenths of them detected once, and roughly 5.1% sits in the top ten. This CDR3 is built from 14 residues. V lost 2 bases, J lost 4 bases, and 9 bases lay in between. Germline loops: CDR1 MNHEY, CDR2 SVGAGI. The gene calls are TRBV6-5 and TRBJ2-1, with a weak D call TRBD2 (5 bases). The TCR was taken from an adult who received the AZD1222 COVID-19 vaccine. Material: peripheral blood, obtained 28 days after the second AZD1222 dose. The CDR3 DNA reads TGTGCCAGCAGTTACCAGGACTCGTACAATGAGCAGTTCTTC. It translates to CASSYQDSYNEQFF.